Each of the 20 T cell receptor beta chains below was sequenced from the same sample in a study of T cell changes during pregnancy in multiple sclerosis. Sequenced by immunoSEQ multiplex PCR; TCRdb stores in-frame clones only, minus some. The sample lists tens of thousands of clones, 91% seen once, with almost 2% in the top ten. The sample in question was CD4+ T cells from peripheral blood mononuclear cells, obtained after pregnancy. The receptors were gathered from a female donor in good health, enrolled as a control in a pregnancy study.

The V call is TRBV4-1, the J call TRBJ1-5; possible D gene TRBD1, 5 bases. V shed 0 bases and J shed 4 bases, with 19 bases lying between them. The CDR3 sequence is 18 residues long. Germline CDR1 and CDR2: MGHRA and YSYEKL. In DNA, the CDR3 is TGCGCCAGCAGCCAAGATCACCGCGGGGGGACCCCTAATCAGCCCCAGCATTTT. Its translation is CASSQDHRGGTPNQPQHF.

The chain couples TRBV4-1 to TRBJ2-2; 7 bases are shared with TRBD1. This CDR3 has 15 residues. J lost 0 bases, V lost 6 bases, and 4 bases had no gene match. Germline lookup yields CDR1 MGHRA and CDR2 YSYEKL. The CDR3 DNA follows: TGCGCCAGCAGGCTACAGGGGTCGAACACCGGGGAGCTGTTTTTT. The encoded protein is CASRLQGSNTGELFF.

This chain connects TRBV6-5 to TRBJ2-7; TRBD2 agrees at 8 bases. The CDR3 runs 14 residues. The germline V gene has CDR1 MNHEY and CDR2 SVGAGI. The V and J ends lost 4 bases and 2 bases, in that order; junction bases with no gene match: 4. CDR3 in amino acids: CASSSVSGTYEQYF. DNA of the CDR3: TGTGCCAGCAGTTCGGTTAGCGGGACCTACGAGCAGTACTTC.

The chain uses TRBV28 and TRBJ1-3; D might be TRBD1 (5 bases). The CDR3 runs to 15 residues. The V and J ends lost 1 base and 4 bases respectively, with 11 bases between them. Germline lookup yields CDR1 MDHEN and CDR2 SYDVKM. This CDR3 reads CASSLSGRVGNTIYF. In DNA form, the CDR3 reads TGTGCCAGCAGTTTATCCGGCAGGGTGGGAAACACCATATATTTT.

The rearrangement uses TRBV2 and TRBJ2-1, with TRBD2 identical over 11 bases. The CDR3 is made up of 13 amino acids. Germline V gene sequence: CDR1 SNHLY, CDR2 FYNNEI. V dropped 11 bases and J dropped 4; count of bases not matched to a gene: 4. In DNA, the CDR3 is TGTGCCGGCCGGACTAGCGGGTACAATGAGCAGTTCTTC. Translated, it gives CAGRTSGYNEQFF.

As regards this clone: One junction end does not reproduce the germline sequence, and a read error may be involved. V is TRBV7-7 and J is TRBJ2-5, with 7 bases matching TRBD2. This CDR3 is built from 13 residues. CDR1 is SSHAT and CDR2 is FNYEAQ in the germline V gene (reference sequence). The CDR3 protein is CASSPGGWETQYF. The CDR3 DNA reads TGTGCTAGCAGCCCGGGGGGATGGGAGACCCAGTACTTC.

The rearrangement links TRBV11-2 to TRBJ1-1; TRBD1 might be the D (6 bases). Trimming cost V 4 bases and J 0 bases, with 15 bases left between them. Germline V lookup: CDR1 SGHAT, CDR2 FQNNGV. The CDR3 consists of 16 residues. In DNA form, the CDR3 reads TGTGCCAGCAGCTCACTTAAAGGACAGCTGAACACTGAAGCTTTCTTT. This gives the protein CASSSLKGQLNTEAFF. Full variable domain (remainder filled in from reference TRBV11-2 and TRBJ1-1): EAGVAQSPRYKIIEKRQSVAFWCNPISGHATLYWYQQILGQGPKLLIQFQNNGVVDDSQLPKDRFSAERLKGVDSTLKIQPAKLEDSAVYLCASSSLKGQLNTEAFFGQGTRLTVV.

The gene calls are TRBV5-4 and TRBJ2-5; TRBD1 matches at 8 bases. The J call may be incorrect, as the DNA end agrees better with TRBJ2-7. Germline values: CDR1 SGHNT, CDR2 YYREEE (reference sequence). This CDR3 is built from 14 residues. Here the CDR3 DNA reads TGTGCCAGCAGCTTGCAGGGGGCAGGCTACGAGCAGTACTTC. Translation gives CASSLQGAGYEQYF.

V and J are TRBV29-1 and TRBJ2-3; D not resolved. The V gene lost 3 bases and the J gene lost 0 bases, with 10 bases spanning the gap. There are 14 residues in the CDR3. Germline values: CDR1 SQVTM, CDR2 ANQGSEA. DNA for the CDR3: TGCAGCGTTGACAGAGGTCTTAGCACAGATACGCAGTATTTT. Amino acids: CSVDRGLSTDTQYF.

The chain is built from TRBV7-9 and TRBJ1-1; D remains unclear. CDR3 length: 14 amino acids. Per germline, CDR1 SEHNR and CDR2 FQNEAQ (reference sequence). The V and J ends lost 3 bases and 1 base respectively, with 9 bases between them. The CDR3, as DNA: TGTGCCAGCAGCTTGTCCGGTCAGAACACTGAAGCTTTCTTT. Its protein product is CASSLSGQNTEAFF.

The chain couples TRBV6-1 to TRBJ2-5, with 9 nucleotides matching TRBD1. Germline V lookup: CDR1 MNHNS, CDR2 SASEGT. CDR3 length equals 15 residues. The ends lost 4 bases at V and 4 bases at J; junction bases unmatched: 7. DNA of the CDR3: TGTGCCAGCAGTGGGGGACAGGGTTTTCGAGAGACCCAGTACTTC. Translated: CASSGGQGFRETQYF.

This clone occurred once. The rearrangement joins TRBV29-1 to TRBJ2-1; TRBD2 agrees at 13 bases. This CDR3 has 14 residues. Germline trimming cut 2 bases from V and 8 bases from J; bases unmatched to any gene: 3. Germline V CDR1 and CDR2: SQVTM, ANQGSEA. CDR3 amino acids: CSVEPGLAGDEQFF. For the CDR3, the DNA is TGCAGCGTTGAACCCGGACTAGCGGGAGATGAGCAGTTCTTC.

V usage is TRBV4-1 and J usage is TRBJ1-1; D not resolved. V was cut by 2 bases and J by 0 bases, with 10 bases left in between. This CDR3 has 15 residues. Germline-derived CDR1 and CDR2 are MGHRA and YSYEKL. CDR3 sequence reads: CASSQRLALNTEAFF. In nucleotides, the CDR3 is TGCGCCAGCAGCCAAAGACTAGCTTTGAACACTGAAGCTTTCTTT.

This chain uses TRBV7-9 with TRBJ1-4, with 8 bases that match TRBD1. Germline CDR1 is SEHNR and CDR2 is FQNEAQ (reference sequence). J was trimmed by 3 bases and V by 0 bases; bases with no gene match: 6. The CDR3 has 17 amino acids. The CDR3 coding sequence is TGTGCCAGCAGCTTAGCGTACAGGGGGGCGGCTAATGAAAAACTGTTTTTT. Its translation: CASSLAYRGAANEKLFF.

This rearrangement joins TRBV28 to TRBJ1-6; D possibly corresponds to TRBD1 (6 bases). CDR1 is MDHEN and CDR2 is SYDVKM in the germline V gene. The CDR3 length is 16 residues. Trimming pared 6 bases from V and 6 bases from J, leaving 18 bases between. The CDR3 sequence is CASSFQTLGGNSPLHF. CDR3 DNA sequence: TGTGCCAGCAGCTTCCAGACGTTAGGGGGTAATTCACCCCTCCACTTT.

The CDR3, as DNA: TGTGCCAGCAGTCCCCGGACTGGCCAAGATACGCAGTATTTT. It specifies CASSPRTGQDTQYF. This chain uses TRBV27 with TRBJ2-3; D possibly corresponds to TRBD2 (5 bases). Germline-derived CDR1 and CDR2 are MNHEY and SMNVEV (reference sequence). This CDR3 is 14 amino acids long. V lost 5 bases to trimming and J lost 5 bases, with 14 bases between them.

This chain links TRBV19 with TRBJ2-3; 9 nucleotides align to TRBD2. CDR1 is LNHDA, CDR2 SQIVND, per germline (reference sequence). The CDR3 runs 15 residues. With 6 bases clipped from V and 2 bases from J, the junction kept 6 bases outside the gene matches. The CDR3 DNA follows: TGTGCCAGTAGCAGAAGCGGGGGGAACACAGATACGCAGTATTTT. Its protein is CASSRSGGNTDTQYF. Supplemented by reference TRBV19 and TRBJ2-3, the full variable domain reads DGGITQSPKYLFRKEGQNVTLSCEQNLNHDAMYWYRQDPGQGLRLIYYSQIVNDFQKGDIAEGYSVSREKKESFPLTVTSAQKNPTAFYLCASSRSGGNTDTQYFGPGTRLTVL.

This rearrangement joins TRBV7-2 to TRBJ2-2; 14 bases are shared with TRBD2. In germline, CDR1 is SGHTA, CDR2 FQGNSA. CDR3 length equals 18 residues. The junction had 7 bases not matched to a gene; V was cut back by 1 base and J by 6 bases. The CDR3 DNA sequence: TGTGCCAGCAGCTTAGTCGGGACTAGCGGGAGTAGTGCCGGGGAGCTGTTTTTT. It is translated as CASSLVGTSGSSAGELFF.

The chain uses TRBV19 and TRBJ2-6; D remains ambiguous. The ends were cut back, 8 bases at V and 1 base at J, with 9 bases in the middle. Germline loops: CDR1 LNHDA, CDR2 SQIVND (reference sequence). The CDR3 runs to 14 residues. The CDR3 sequence is CASGLASGANVLTF. The CDR3 DNA follows: TGTGCCAGTGGGTTAGCTTCTGGGGCCAACGTCCTGACTTTC.

This sequence joins TRBV9 and TRBJ2-2, with D possibly TRBD2 on 6 matching bases. Trimming shortened V by 0 bases and J by 4 bases, and 7 bases separated the two germline ends. The CDR3 is made up of 14 amino acids. The germline V gene encodes CDR1 SGDLS and CDR2 YYNGEE. CDR3 amino acids: CASSVAGVTGELFF. CDR3 nucleotides: TGTGCCAGCAGCGTAGCGGGGGTCACCGGGGAGCTGTTTTTT.